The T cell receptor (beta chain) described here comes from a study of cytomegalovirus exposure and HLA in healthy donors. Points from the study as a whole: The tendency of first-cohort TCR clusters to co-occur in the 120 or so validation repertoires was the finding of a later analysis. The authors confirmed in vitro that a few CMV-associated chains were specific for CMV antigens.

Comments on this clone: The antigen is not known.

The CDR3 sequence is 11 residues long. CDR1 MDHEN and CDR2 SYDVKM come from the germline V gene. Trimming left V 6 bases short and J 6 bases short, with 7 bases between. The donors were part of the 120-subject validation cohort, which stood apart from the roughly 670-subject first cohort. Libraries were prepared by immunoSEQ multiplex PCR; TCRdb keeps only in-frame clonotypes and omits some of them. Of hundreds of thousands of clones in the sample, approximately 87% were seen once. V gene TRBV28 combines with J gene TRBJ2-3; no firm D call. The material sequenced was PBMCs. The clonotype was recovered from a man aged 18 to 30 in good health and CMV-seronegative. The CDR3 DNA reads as TGTGCCAGCAGGGTCGAGGATACGCAGTATTTT. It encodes CASRVEDTQYF.